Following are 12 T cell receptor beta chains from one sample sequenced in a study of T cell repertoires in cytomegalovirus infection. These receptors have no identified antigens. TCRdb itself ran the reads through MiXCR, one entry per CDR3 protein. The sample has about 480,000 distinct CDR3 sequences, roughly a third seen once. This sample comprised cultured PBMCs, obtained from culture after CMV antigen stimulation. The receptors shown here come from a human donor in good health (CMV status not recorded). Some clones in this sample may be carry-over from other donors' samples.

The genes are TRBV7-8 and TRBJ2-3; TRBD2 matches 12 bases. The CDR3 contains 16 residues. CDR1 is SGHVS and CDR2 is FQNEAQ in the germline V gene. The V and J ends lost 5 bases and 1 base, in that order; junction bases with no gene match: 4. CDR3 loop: CASSPPSGRGTDTQYF. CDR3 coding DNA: TGTGCCAGCAGCCCCCCTAGCGGGAGGGGCACAGATACGCAGTATTTT.

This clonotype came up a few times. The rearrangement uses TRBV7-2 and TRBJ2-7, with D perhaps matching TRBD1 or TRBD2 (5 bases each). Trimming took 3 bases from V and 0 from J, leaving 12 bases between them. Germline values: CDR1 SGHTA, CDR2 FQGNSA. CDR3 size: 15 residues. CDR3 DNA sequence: TGTGCCAGCAGCTTTGATGGGACGGGCTCCTACGAGCAGTACGTC. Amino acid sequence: CASSFDGTGSYEQYV.

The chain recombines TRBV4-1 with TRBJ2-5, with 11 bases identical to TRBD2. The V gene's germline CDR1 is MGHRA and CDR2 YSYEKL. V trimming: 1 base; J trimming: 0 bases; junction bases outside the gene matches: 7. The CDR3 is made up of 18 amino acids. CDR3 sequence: CASSQGPGTSGNQETQYF. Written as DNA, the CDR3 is TGCGCCAGCAGCCAAGGGCCTGGGACTAGCGGAAACCAAGAGACCCAGTACTTC.

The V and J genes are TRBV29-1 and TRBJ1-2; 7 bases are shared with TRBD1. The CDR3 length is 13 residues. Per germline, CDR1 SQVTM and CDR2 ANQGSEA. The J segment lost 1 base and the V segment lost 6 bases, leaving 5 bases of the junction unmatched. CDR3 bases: TGCAGCGTCACCCGACAGGGTAACTATGGCTACACCTTC. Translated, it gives CSVTRQGNYGYTF. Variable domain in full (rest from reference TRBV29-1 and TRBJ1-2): SAVISQKPSRDICQRGTSLTIQCQVDSQVTMMFWYRQQPGQSLTLIATANQGSEATYESGFVIDKFPISRPNLTFSTLTVSNMSPEDSSIYLCSVTRQGNYGYTFGSGTRLTVV.

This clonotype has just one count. CDR3 coding DNA: TGTGCCAGCAGTTTAAGGGTAGCCGAGCAGTACTTC. Its translation: CASSLRVAEQYF. The rearrangement joins TRBV28 to TRBJ2-7, with D uncertain. Germline CDR1 and CDR2: MDHEN and SYDVKM. The CDR3 covers 12 residues. V dropped 2 bases and J dropped 6 bases, with 8 bases sitting between them.

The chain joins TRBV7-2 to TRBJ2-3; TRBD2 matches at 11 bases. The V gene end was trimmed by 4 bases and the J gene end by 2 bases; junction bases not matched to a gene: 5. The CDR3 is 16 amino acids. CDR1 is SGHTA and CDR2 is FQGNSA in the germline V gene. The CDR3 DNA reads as TGTGCCAGCAGCTACACGGGACTAGCGGACACAGATACGCAGTATTTT. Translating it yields CASSYTGLADTDTQYF.

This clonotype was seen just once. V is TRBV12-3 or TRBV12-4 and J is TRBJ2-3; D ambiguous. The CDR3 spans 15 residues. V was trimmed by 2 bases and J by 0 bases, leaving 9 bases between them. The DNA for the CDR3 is TGTGCCAGCAGTTTATTTGAGTCTAGCACAGATACGCAGTATTTT. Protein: CASSLFESSTDTQYF.

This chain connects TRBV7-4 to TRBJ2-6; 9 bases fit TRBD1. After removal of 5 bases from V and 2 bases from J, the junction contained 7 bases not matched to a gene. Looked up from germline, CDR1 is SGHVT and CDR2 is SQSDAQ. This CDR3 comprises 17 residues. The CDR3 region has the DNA TGTGCCAGCAGCACGAGGGACAGGGCGGCTGGGGCCAACGTCCTGACTTTC. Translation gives CASSTRDRAAGANVLTF.

Here the CDR3 reads CATSGIRTGTSGRVRLGEQFF. Here the CDR3 DNA reads TGTGCCACCAGTGGAATTCGAACCGGGACTAGCGGGAGGGTAAGGTTGGGTGAGCAGTTCTTC. V and J are TRBV24-1 and TRBJ2-1; the match to TRBD2 covers 16 bases. Per the germline V gene, CDR1 is KGHDR and CDR2 is SFDVKD. With 5 bases clipped from V and 9 bases from J, the junction kept 21 bases outside the gene matches. This CDR3 spans 21 amino acids.

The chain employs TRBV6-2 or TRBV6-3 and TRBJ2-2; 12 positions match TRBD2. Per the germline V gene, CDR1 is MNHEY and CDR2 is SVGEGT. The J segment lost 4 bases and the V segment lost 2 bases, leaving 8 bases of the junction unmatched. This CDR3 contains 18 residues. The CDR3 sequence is CASSYPPTSGSFTGELFF. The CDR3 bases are TGTGCCAGCAGTTACCCCCCGACTAGCGGGAGTTTCACCGGGGAGCTGTTTTTT.

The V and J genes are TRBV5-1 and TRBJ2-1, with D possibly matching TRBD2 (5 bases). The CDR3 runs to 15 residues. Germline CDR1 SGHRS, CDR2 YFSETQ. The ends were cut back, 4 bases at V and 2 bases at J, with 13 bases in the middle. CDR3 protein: CASSASSAPYNEQFF. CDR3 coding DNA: TGCGCCAGCAGCGCCAGTAGCGCGCCCTACAATGAGCAGTTCTTC.

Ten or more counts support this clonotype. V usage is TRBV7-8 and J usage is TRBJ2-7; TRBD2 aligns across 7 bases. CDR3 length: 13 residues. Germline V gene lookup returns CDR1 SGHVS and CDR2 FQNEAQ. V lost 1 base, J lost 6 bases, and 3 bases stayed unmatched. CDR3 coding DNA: TGTGCCAGCAGCTTAGGCCTAGCGGTCGAGCAGTACGTC. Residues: CASSLGLAVEQYV.